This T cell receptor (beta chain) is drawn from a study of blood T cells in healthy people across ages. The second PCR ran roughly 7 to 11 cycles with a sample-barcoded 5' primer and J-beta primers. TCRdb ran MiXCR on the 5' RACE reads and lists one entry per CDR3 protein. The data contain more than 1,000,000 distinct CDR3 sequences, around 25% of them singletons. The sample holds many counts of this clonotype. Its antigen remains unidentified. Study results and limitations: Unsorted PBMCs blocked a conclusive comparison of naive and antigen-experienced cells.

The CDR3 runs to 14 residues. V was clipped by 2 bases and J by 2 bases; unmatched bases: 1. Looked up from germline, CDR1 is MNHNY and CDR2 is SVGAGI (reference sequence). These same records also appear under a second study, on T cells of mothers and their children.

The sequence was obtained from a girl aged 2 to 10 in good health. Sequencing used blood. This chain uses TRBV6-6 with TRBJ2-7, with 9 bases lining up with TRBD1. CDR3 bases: TGTGCCAGCAGTTACGGGACAGGGACCTACGAGCAGTACTTC. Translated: CASSYGTGTYEQYF.